These 23 T cell receptor beta chains were all obtained from the same sample, sequenced in a study of cytomegalovirus exposure and HLA in healthy donors (dated by TCRdb to about 2017). Libraries were constructed by the immunoSEQ multiplex PCR assay. TCRdb provides this immuneACCESS table in a form limited to in-frame rearrangements. Some clones are lacking; in checked studies, under half of them reflect an unresolved V gene, and why the rest are absent is not known. The sample profile shows around 300,000 clones; around 85% of them were found once. Of the sample, roughly 0.99% is held by the ten largest clones. The sequencing input was PBMCs. All receptors derive from a woman between 18 and 30 years old in good health and CMV-seronegative.

The chain has TRBV7-2 and TRBJ1-1, with a tentative D call TRBD1 (5 bases). Germline V gene data show CDR1 as SGHTA and CDR2 as FQGNSA. Deletions cut 6 bases from V and 4 bases from J, with 15 bases between. This CDR3 is built from 14 residues. In DNA form, the CDR3 reads TGTGCCAGCAGGACTCCGGGGGGGAGCACTGAAGCTTTCTTT. Its protein product is CASRTPGGSTEAFF.

Only a few counts were recorded for this clone. The same CDR3 is also encoded by other DNA sequences in this sample. This CDR3 is CASSAGTGGYEQYF. The CDR3 region has the DNA TGTGCCAGCAGCGCAGGGACTGGAGGCTACGAGCAGTACTTC. The gene calls are TRBV9 and TRBJ2-7; maybe TRBD2 (6 bases). This CDR3 comprises 14 residues. With 3 bases removed from V and 3 bases from J, the gap between germline ends came to 13 bases. Germline V gene data show CDR1 as SGDLS and CDR2 as YYNGEE. Variable domain in full (rest from reference TRBV9 and TRBJ2-7): DSGVTQTPKHLITATGQRVTLRCSPRSGDLSVYWYQQSLDQGLQFLIQYYNGEERAKGNILERFSAQQFPDLHSELNLSSLELGDSALYFCASSAGTGGYEQYFGPGTRLTVT.

This clone was picked up a small number of times. CDR3 protein: CASSGRRNSPLHF. CDR3 coding DNA: TGTGCCAGCAGCGGCAGGAGGAATTCACCCCTCCACTTT. The genes are TRBV2 and TRBJ1-6; D remains ambiguous. V was shortened by 6 bases and J by 7 bases, with 10 bases between the two germline ends. The CDR3 extends over 13 amino acids. Germline CDR1 and CDR2: SNHLY and FYNNEI.

This clone came up once. Other DNA sequences of this sample code for an identical CDR3. This chain links TRBV9 with TRBJ2-2; 7 bases fit TRBD2. The CDR3 covers 15 residues. Germline CDR1 reads SGDLS; CDR2 reads YYNGEE. V gave up 0 bases and J gave up 3 bases; unmatched junction bases: 2. The CDR3 region is CASSVEAGYTGELFF. The CDR3 region has the DNA TGTGCCAGCAGCGTAGAAGCGGGGTACACCGGGGAGCTGTTTTTT.

The V gene is TRBV27, the J gene TRBJ2-2, with 12 bases fitting TRBD1. The V and J ends lost 7 bases and 4 bases, in that order; junction bases with no gene match: 7. Looked up from germline, CDR1 is MNHEY and CDR2 is SMNVEV (reference sequence). The CDR3 has 16 residues. In nucleotides, the CDR3 is TGTGCCAGCACCTTAGTGGGACAGGGGGCCACCGGGGAGCTGTTTTTT. This gives the protein CASTLVGQGATGELFF.

Here the CDR3 DNA reads TGTGCCAGCAGTGGGGGACAGGGATTGAAGCAGTACTTC. Amino acids: CASSGGQGLKQYF. The gene calls are TRBV25-1 and TRBJ2-7, with TRBD1 matching 9 bases. The CDR3 is 13 residues long. From germline, CDR1 is MGHDK and CDR2 SYGVNS. Trimming took 4 bases from V and 8 from J; bases not matched to a gene: 6.

This chain joins TRBV6-4 and TRBJ1-2, with a possible D match to TRBD1 (6 bases). Trimming pared 4 bases from V and 2 bases from J, leaving 8 bases between. The CDR3 runs to 13 residues. Germline CDR1 reads MRHNA; CDR2 reads SNTAGT. The CDR3 protein is CASSATGNYGYTF. DNA for the CDR3: TGTGCCAGCAGTGCTACAGGGAACTATGGCTACACCTTC.

V gene TRBV27 combines with J gene TRBJ2-5; the D gene is possibly TRBD2 (6 bases). CDR3 length equals 12 residues. The V gene's germline CDR1 is MNHEY and CDR2 SMNVEV (reference sequence). V lost 8 bases and J 9 bases, leaving 16 bases between the germline ends. CDR3 DNA sequence: TGTGCCAGCTCGGACTACGAAAATCCCCAGTACTTC. Its translation is CASSDYENPQYF.

CDR3 sequence reads: CASSQAATGAYGYTF. The CDR3 region has the DNA TGCGCCAGCAGCCAAGCGGCGACAGGCGCCTATGGCTACACCTTC. The chain is built from TRBV4-1 and TRBJ1-2; D perhaps matches TRBD1 (6 bases). The CDR3 contains 15 residues. V was clipped by 1 base and J by 4 bases, with 13 bases between them. Germline V gives CDR1 MGHRA, CDR2 YSYEKL.

This clone was seen a handful of times. This chain joins TRBV11-2 and TRBJ1-2; D uncertain. The CDR3 is 13 residues long. Looked up from germline, CDR1 is SGHAT and CDR2 is FQNNGV. The V end was cut by 1 base, the J end by 2 bases, with 5 bases between. This CDR3 reads CASSLGRNYGYTF. The CDR3 bases are TGTGCCAGCAGCTTAGGCCGGAACTATGGCTACACCTTC.

The chain links TRBV9 to TRBJ2-1, with 7 bases aligning to TRBD2. Germline V gene lookup returns CDR1 SGDLS and CDR2 YYNGEE. The CDR3 covers 16 residues. V shed 2 bases and J 7 bases; nucleotides not matched to a gene: 12. The CDR3 bases are TGTGCCAGCAGCGTCCTAGCGGATTCCTTCGGGAATGAGCAGTTCTTC. Protein product: CASSVLADSFGNEQFF. Filled out from reference TRBV9 and TRBJ2-1, the complete variable domain reads DSGVTQTPKHLITATGQRVTLRCSPRSGDLSVYWYQQSLDQGLQFLIQYYNGEERAKGNILERFSAQQFPDLHSELNLSSLELGDSALYFCASSVLADSFGNEQFFGPGTRLTVL.

The chain is built from TRBV4-2 and TRBJ1-5; no firm D call. This CDR3 comprises 14 residues. Germline lookup yields CDR1 LGHNA and CDR2 YNFKEQ. Trimming removed 0 bases from V and 2 bases from J, with 5 bases in between. CDR3 loop: CASSQDSGNQPQHF. The CDR3 DNA follows: TGTGCCAGCAGCCAAGATAGCGGCAATCAGCCCCAGCATTTT.

This clone is a singleton in its sample. The chain employs TRBV5-1 and TRBJ2-7, with 11 bases identical to TRBD1. V lost 4 bases to trimming and J lost 0 bases; unmatched junction nucleotides: 3. CDR1 SGHRS and CDR2 YFSETQ come from the germline V gene. This CDR3 contains 15 residues. The CDR3 reads CASSPGTGGSYEQYF. DNA of the CDR3: TGCGCCAGCAGCCCAGGGACAGGGGGCTCCTACGAGCAGTACTTC. The full variable domain, in which reference TRBV5-1 and TRBJ2-7 provide the parts outside the CDR3, is KAGVTQTPRYLIKTRGQQVTLSCSPISGHRSVSWYQQTPGQGLQFLFEYFSETQRNKGNFPGRFSGRQFSNSRSEMNVSTLELGDSALYLCASSPGTGGSYEQYFGPGTRLTVT.

The gene calls are TRBV10-3 and TRBJ1-3; D is uncertain. The length of the CDR3 is 12 residues. CDR1 and CDR2 (germline): ENHRY, SYGVKD. The V end lost 11 bases, the J end lost 4 bases, and 12 bases lay between the germline ends. DNA for the CDR3: TGTGCCGTCACCCCCGAGGGAAACACCATATATTTT. Protein sequence: CAVTPEGNTIYF.

This chain connects TRBV28 to TRBJ1-2, with 8 bases matching TRBD1. The trim removed 5 bases at V and 5 bases at J, leaving 7 bases unmatched. The CDR3 loop spans 14 amino acids. Per the germline V gene, CDR1 is MDHEN and CDR2 is SYDVKM. The CDR3 bases are TGTGCCAGCAGTCCAGGGGGCCGGGGTTATGGCTACACCTTC. Its protein product is CASSPGGRGYGYTF.

The chain employs TRBV5-6 and TRBJ2-7; D is perhaps TRBD1 (6 bases). V was cut by 3 bases and J by 3 bases, with 10 bases left in between. Germline V lookup: CDR1 SGHDT, CDR2 YYEEEE. This CDR3 has 13 residues. CDR3 in amino acids: CASSSDRFYEQYF. In nucleotides, the CDR3 is TGTGCCAGCAGCTCCGACAGGTTCTACGAGCAGTACTTC.

This clone was seen many times. V is TRBV10-2 and J is TRBJ1-6, with 7 bases matching TRBD1. This CDR3 spans 16 amino acids. Trimming removed 6 bases from V and 8 bases from J; junction bases left unmatched: 13. CDR1 and CDR2 from the germline V gene are WSHSY and SAAADI. The CDR3 loop is CASRKGGGAGYSPLHF. In DNA, the CDR3 is TGCGCCAGCAGGAAAGGAGGGGGCGCTGGGTATTCACCCCTCCACTTT.

DNA for the CDR3: TGCGCCAGCAGCCAAGATCTAGCAGCTTACCCCTACGAGCAGTACTTC. It yields the protein CASSQDLAAYPYEQYF. The rearrangement joins TRBV4-3 to TRBJ2-7; perhaps TRBD2 as D (5 bases). Germline V gene sequence: CDR1 LGHNA, CDR2 YSLEER. Trimming pared 0 bases from V and 2 bases from J, leaving 14 bases between. CDR3 length: 16 residues.

The J gene is TRBJ2-2, the V gene TRBV7-8; TRBD1 matches 9 bases. This CDR3 contains 15 residues. Germline assignment: CDR1 SGHVS and CDR2 FQNEAQ. V dropped 5 bases and J dropped 6; count of bases not matched to a gene: 7. Here the CDR3 DNA reads TGTGCCAGCAGCGAGGGGGACAGGGAAGCCGGGGAGCTGTTTTTT. It specifies CASSEGDREAGELFF.

The V and J genes are TRBV5-6 and TRBJ1-5, with a weak D call TRBD1 (6 bases). The CDR3 has 16 residues. V was trimmed by 2 bases and J by 0 bases, leaving 12 bases between them. Germline CDR1 and CDR2: SGHDT and YYEEEE. The DNA for the CDR3 is TGTGCCAGCAGCTTATTGGCAGGGGCTAGCAATCAGCCCCAGCATTTT. Amino acid sequence: CASSLLAGASNQPQHF. The entire variable domain, with the rest obtained from reference TRBV5-6 and TRBJ1-5, is as follows: DAGVTQSPTHLIKTRGQQVTLRCSPKSGHDTVSWYQQALGQGPQFIFQYYEEEERQRGNFPDRFSGHQFPNYSSELNVNALLLGDSALYLCASSLLAGASNQPQHFGDGTRLSIL.

This clone was detected only a few times. The gene calls are TRBV15 and TRBJ1-5; tentative D call: TRBD1 (5 bases). V lost 1 base and J 4 bases, leaving 20 bases between the germline ends. The CDR3 sequence is 18 residues long. Germline CDR1 reads LNHNV; CDR2 reads YYDKDF (reference sequence). CDR3: CATSRVGGGAPLNQPQHF. For the CDR3, the DNA is TGTGCCACCAGCAGAGTCGGGGGTGGAGCTCCCCTTAATCAGCCCCAGCATTTT. The entire variable domain, with the rest obtained from reference TRBV15 and TRBJ1-5, is as follows: DAMVIQNPRYQVTQFGKPVTLSCSQTLNHNVMYWYQQKSSQAPKLLFHYYDKDFNNEADTPDNFQSRRPNTSFCFLDIRSPGLGDTAMYLCATSRVGGGAPLNQPQHFGDGTRLSIL.

The V call is TRBV6-5, the J call TRBJ1-4; no reliable D call. The length of the CDR3 is 15 residues. Germline-derived CDR1 and CDR2 are MNHEY and SVGAGI. Trimming removed 0 bases at V and 10 bases at J, with 15 bases between. The CDR3 bases are TGTGCCAGCAGTTACTCGAACCATATTAGTAGAAAACTGTTTTTT. Translation: CASSYSNHISRKLFF.

V gene TRBV13 combines with J gene TRBJ2-5; no reliable D call. The CDR3 extends over 13 amino acids. The V and J ends lost 2 bases and 1 base respectively, with 5 bases between them. Germline lookup yields CDR1 PRHDT and CDR2 FYEKMQ (reference sequence). The CDR3 loop is CASSLSFQETQYF. The CDR3 DNA reads as TGTGCCAGCAGCTTATCCTTCCAAGAGACCCAGTACTTC. Using reference TRBV13 and TRBJ2-5 for the parts outside the CDR3, the full variable domain is AAGVIQSPRHLIKEKRETATLKCYPIPRHDTVYWYQQGPGQDPQFLISFYEKMQSDKGSIPDRFSAQQFSDYHSELNMSSLELGDSALYFCASSLSFQETQYFGPGTRLLVL.